These 21 T cell receptor beta chains were all obtained from the same sample, sequenced in a study of blood T cell repertoires in COVID-19 (dated by TCRdb to about 2020). The library was made by the immunoSEQ multiplex PCR assay. TCRdb holds this immuneACCESS table with in-frame rearrangements only. Some clones are missing; in checked studies, unresolved V genes explain under half, and the rest has no known cause. Within this sample are 290,000 or so clones, with approximately 90% of them counted one time only. The ten largest make up 2% to 3% of the sample. Sequences were obtained from peripheral blood. These TCRs come from a young man with active or convalescent COVID-19.

The V and J genes are TRBV6-6 and TRBJ2-4; D may be TRBD1 (6 bases). Germline V gene data show CDR1 as MNHNY and CDR2 as SVGAGI (reference sequence). Between the trimmed V and J ends, which lost 2 bases and 4 bases, there was a span of 9 bases. The CDR3 is made up of 14 amino acids. The CDR3 here is CASSYPDRKNIQYF. The CDR3 DNA is TGTGCCAGCAGTTACCCCGACAGGAAAAACATTCAGTACTTC.

The chain employs TRBV11-2 and TRBJ2-3; D ambiguous. From germline, CDR1 is SGHAT and CDR2 FQNNGV. V was cut by 9 bases and J by 6 bases, with 10 bases left in between. This CDR3 has 11 amino acids. The CDR3 region is CASQDWDTQYF. The CDR3 nucleotides read TGTGCCAGTCAAGACTGGGATACGCAGTATTTT.

The rearrangement links TRBV7-2 to TRBJ2-3; 7 bases are a match to TRBD2. The CDR3 sequence is 15 residues long. The V and J ends lost 5 bases and 2 bases, in that order; junction bases with no gene match: 7. Germline V gene data show CDR1 as SGHTA and CDR2 as FQGNSA. CDR3 sequence: CASSLKRGYTDTQYF. The CDR3 DNA is TGTGCCAGCAGCCTGAAGCGGGGTTACACAGATACGCAGTATTTT.

The genes are TRBV15 and TRBJ2-1; no clear D gene. V dropped 4 bases and J dropped 4 bases, with 14 bases sitting between them. The CDR3 consists of 15 residues. Germline assignment: CDR1 LNHNV and CDR2 YYDKDF (reference sequence). CDR3 nucleotides: TGTGCCACCAGCACGAGCAGAAAGAGGTACAATGAGCAGTTCTTC. It translates to CATSTSRKRYNEQFF.

The CDR3 protein is CASSWTVGYEQYF. CDR3 DNA sequence: TGCGCCAGCAGCTGGACAGTTGGCTACGAGCAGTACTTC. This chain links TRBV5-1 with TRBJ2-7, with a tentative D call TRBD1 (6 bases). Germline V gives CDR1 SGHRS, CDR2 YFSETQ. The CDR3 is 13 residues long. Trimming left V 3 bases short and J 3 bases short, with 10 bases between.

This clone was seen only a few times. This chain connects TRBV5-1 to TRBJ2-7; 13 bases are shared with TRBD2. V shed 4 bases, J shed 2 bases, and the junction held 6 bases outside the gene matches. The germline V gene encodes CDR1 SGHRS and CDR2 YFSETQ. The CDR3 sequence is 16 residues long. CDR3 DNA: TGCGCCAGCAGCCCATTAGGGACTAGCGGGACCTACGAGCAGTACTTC. It specifies CASSPLGTSGTYEQYF.

The gene calls are TRBV5-1 and TRBJ2-3; possibly TRBD2 for D (6 bases). V dropped 1 base and J dropped 4 bases, with 13 bases sitting between them. The CDR3 has 15 residues. CDR1 is SGHRS, CDR2 YFSETQ, per germline. The CDR3 DNA reads TGCGCCAGCAGCTTGATGGCGGGGCCGCCAGATACGCAGTATTTT. Its protein is CASSLMAGPPDTQYF.

The V gene is TRBV28, the J gene TRBJ1-2; D is unclear. The CDR3 has 14 residues. V lost 2 bases and J lost 1, with 8 bases in between. Germline-derived CDR1 and CDR2 are MDHEN and SYDVKM. CDR3 sequence (DNA): TGTGCCAGCAGTTTACTCCCGGGTAACTATGGCTACACCTTC. The encoded protein is CASSLLPGNYGYTF.

The chain couples TRBV29-1 to TRBJ2-5, with D possibly matching TRBD1 (6 bases). CDR1 SQVTM and CDR2 ANQGSEA come from the germline V gene. The CDR3 runs 14 residues. Deletions cut 5 bases from V and 3 bases from J, with 16 bases between. The CDR3 sequence: CSVRGQLGEETQYF. CDR3 DNA sequence: TGCAGCGTTCGCGGACAGCTAGGGGAAGAGACCCAGTACTTC.

V usage is TRBV4-1 and J usage is TRBJ1-5, with TRBD1 matching over 7 bases. CDR3 length: 15 residues. The junction had 6 bases not matched to a gene; V was cut back by 4 bases and J by 3 bases. CDR1 and CDR2 from the germline V gene are MGHRA and YSYEKL. The CDR3 region has the DNA TGCGCCAGCAGCCCAAACAGGGGACCCAATCAGCCCCAGCATTTT. Amino acid sequence: CASSPNRGPNQPQHF.

V and J are TRBV28 and TRBJ2-2; D might be TRBD2 (5 bases). Trimming stripped 1 base from V and 0 bases from J, with 15 bases between. The CDR3 has 18 residues. Germline V lookup: CDR1 MDHEN, CDR2 SYDVKM. CDR3 sequence: CASSLFPPKGANTGELFF. The DNA for the CDR3 is TGTGCCAGCAGTTTATTCCCCCCTAAGGGAGCGAACACCGGGGAGCTGTTTTTT.

The chain carries TRBV12-3 or TRBV12-4 and TRBJ1-2; D remains ambiguous. The CDR3 covers 13 residues. Trimming took off 7 bases at V and 8 bases at J, with 17 bases between the two ends. CDR3 nucleotide sequence: TGTGCCAGCACCCTAAACCCCGAGGAAGGCTACACCTTC. The encoded protein is CASTLNPEEGYTF.

The chain carries TRBV7-6 and TRBJ2-1, with TRBD1 matching over 7 bases. With 5 bases clipped from V and 10 bases from J, the junction kept 29 bases outside the gene matches. Germline V CDR1 and CDR2: SGHVS, FNYEAQ. The CDR3 has 20 residues. This CDR3 reads CASSGARQGPVQYLRREQFF. The CDR3, as DNA: TGTGCCAGCAGCGGAGCAAGACAGGGACCGGTACAATATCTTCGTAGGGAGCAGTTCTTC. The full variable domain, rest sourced from reference TRBV7-6 and TRBJ2-1, is GAGVSQSPRYKVTKRGQDVALRCDPISGHVSLYWYRQALGQGPEFLTYFNYEAQQDKSGLPNDRFSAERPEGSISTLTIQRTEQRDSAMYRCASSGARQGPVQYLRREQFFGPGTRLTVL.

Note on this clone: A much larger clone lies a single base off, so this may be a read error. The rearrangement joins TRBV10-3 to TRBJ2-2; a possible D gene is TRBD1 (5 bases). Deletions cut 5 bases from V and 5 bases from J, with 6 bases between. CDR1 is ENHRY and CDR2 is SYGVKD in the germline V gene. This CDR3 region has 12 residues. The DNA for the CDR3 is TGTGCCATCAGTCAGGGTACCGGGGAGCTGTTTTTT. As protein: CAISQGTGELFF.

Only one count was recorded for this clone. The gene calls are TRBV9 and TRBJ2-1, with a tentative D call TRBD2 (5 bases). V gave up 4 bases and J gave up 9 bases, with 20 bases separating them. This CDR3 has 15 residues. Germline loops: CDR1 SGDLS, CDR2 YYNGEE. CDR3 DNA: TGTGCCAGCAGCCCAGCGCAGGCCCATGGGAGTGAGCAGTTCTTC. Its translation: CASSPAQAHGSEQFF.

A remark on this clone: Other DNA sequences in this sample translate to the same CDR3. The rearrangement links TRBV4-1 to TRBJ1-4, with 9 bases aligning to TRBD1. The length of the CDR3 is 14 residues. Trimming removed 3 bases from V and 5 bases from J; junction bases left unmatched: 1. Germline lookup yields CDR1 MGHRA and CDR2 YSYEKL. CDR3 in amino acids: CASSQGQGNEKLFF. CDR3 bases: TGCGCCAGCAGCCAGGGACAGGGAAATGAAAAACTGTTTTTT.

This chain links TRBV7-9 with TRBJ1-1; 9 bases agree with TRBD1. From germline, CDR1 is SEHNR and CDR2 FQNEAQ (reference sequence). This CDR3 is built from 12 residues. J lost 11 bases, V lost 3 bases, and 4 bases had no gene match. Here the CDR3 reads CASSLRTGEAFF. CDR3 DNA sequence: TGTGCCAGCAGCTTGAGGACAGGGGAGGCTTTCTTT. Using reference TRBV7-9 and TRBJ1-1 for the parts outside the CDR3, the full variable domain is DTGVSQNPRHKITKRGQNVTFRCDPISEHNRLYWYRQTLGQGPEFLTYFQNEAQLEKSRLLSDRFSAERPKGSFSTLEIQRTEQGDSAMYLCASSLRTGEAFFGQGTRLTVV.

This clone was detected ten times or more. The CDR3 spells CASRPGQGALAMNTEAFF. Here the CDR3 DNA reads TGTGCCAGCAGACCTGGACAGGGGGCGTTGGCAATGAACACTGAAGCTTTCTTT. The J gene is TRBJ1-1, the V gene TRBV27, with 11 bases aligning to TRBD1. The CDR3 is 18 amino acids. Germline trimming cut 6 bases from V and 0 bases from J; bases unmatched to any gene: 12. The germline V gene encodes CDR1 MNHEY and CDR2 SMNVEV (reference sequence).

The chain joins TRBV19 to TRBJ2-3, with D maybe TRBD1 (6 bases). The CDR3 consists of 15 residues. Germline lookup yields CDR1 LNHDA and CDR2 SQIVND (reference sequence). V was shortened by 5 bases and J by 0 bases, with 12 bases between the two germline ends. CDR3 loop: CASSLRQASTDTQYF. CDR3 bases: TGTGCCAGTAGTCTGAGACAGGCGAGCACAGATACGCAGTATTTT.

This clone was detected only once. This rearrangement joins TRBV9 to TRBJ2-1, with a possible D match to TRBD2 (6 bases). CDR1 SGDLS and CDR2 YYNGEE come from the germline V gene. The CDR3 length is 13 residues. Trimming removed 3 bases from V and 14 bases from J, with 18 bases in between. The CDR3 coding sequence is TGTGCCAGCAGCGGAACTGACTTCAGGGAGGAGTTCTTC. It encodes CASSGTDFREEFF. Together with reference TRBV9 and TRBJ2-1, the CDR3 gives the full variable domain: DSGVTQTPKHLITATGQRVTLRCSPRSGDLSVYWYQQSLDQGLQFLIQYYNGEERAKGNILERFSAQQFPDLHSELNLSSLELGDSALYFCASSGTDFREEFFGPGTRLTVL.

This chain links TRBV28 with TRBJ1-4; 11 bases agree with TRBD1. CDR1 and CDR2 from the germline V gene are MDHEN and SYDVKM. This CDR3 contains 13 residues. V was clipped by 6 bases and J by 8 bases; unmatched bases: 2. The CDR3: CASRDRGREKLFF. In DNA form, the CDR3 reads TGTGCCAGCAGGGACAGGGGGCGAGAAAAACTGTTTTTT.